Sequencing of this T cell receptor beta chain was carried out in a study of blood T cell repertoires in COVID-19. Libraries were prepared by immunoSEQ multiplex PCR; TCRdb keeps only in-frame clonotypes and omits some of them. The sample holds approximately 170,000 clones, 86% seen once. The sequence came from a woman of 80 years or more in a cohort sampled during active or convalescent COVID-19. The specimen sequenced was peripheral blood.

The CDR3, as DNA: TGTGCCAGCAGCCGAGCAGACAGGGACGAGCAGTACTTC. Translation gives CASSRADRDEQYF. The chain is built from TRBV13 and TRBJ2-7, with 7 bases fitting TRBD1. After removal of 5 bases from V and 5 bases from J, the junction contained 6 bases not matched to a gene. The germline gives CDR1 PRHDT, CDR2 FYEKMQ (reference sequence). The length of the CDR3 is 13 residues.